These 20 T cell receptor beta chains share one sample of origin, sequenced in a study of blood T cells in healthy people across ages (dated by TCRdb to 2013 to 2016). Library generation was performed with 5' RACE. The sample was run on an Illumina HiSeq 2500. A second PCR of about 6 to 12 cycles was run with a J-beta primer mix and a sample-barcoded 5' primer. The public sequencing data were trimmed at Q25 with fastp and processed into clonotypes with MiXCR by TCRdb, which kept only in-frame beta chains. Merged by CDR3 protein, the rows form single entries marked with the most common genes and DNA. In this sample the table shows 590,000 or so distinct CDR3 sequences, less than 35% of which occur a single time. Approximately 14% of the sample lies in the top ten. The sample comprised blood. The receptors derive from a woman older than 75 in good health.

The J gene is TRBJ2-3, the V gene TRBV20-1; TRBD2 agrees at 13 bases. Germline V gives CDR1 DFQATT, CDR2 SNEGSKA (reference sequence). The CDR3 spans 13 residues. V gave up 6 bases and J gave up 8 bases; unmatched junction bases: 5. The CDR3 nucleotides are TGCAGTGCGAGGACTAGCGGGGGAGGTACGCAGTATTTT. Residues: CSARTSGGGTQYF.

On this clonotype itself: Possible read error: a much larger clone is one base away. The chain has TRBV6-2 or TRBV6-3 and TRBJ1-1; D not certain. Germline assignment: CDR1 MNHEY and CDR2 SVGEGT. The CDR3 has 12 amino acids. The CDR3 loop reads CAGSDPNTEAFF. The CDR3 DNA sequence: TGTGCCGGCAGTGACCCGAACACTGAAGCTTTCTTT.

Note on this clonotype: This clone may be a read error of a much larger clone one base away. The gene calls are TRBV20-1 and TRBJ1-1; no definite D call. CDR1 DFQATT and CDR2 SNEGSKA come from the germline V gene (reference sequence). CDR3 length: 13 amino acids. The CDR3 loop is CSARPSMNIEAFF. For the CDR3, the DNA is TGCAGTGCTAGGCCTTCCATGAACATTGAAGCTTTCTTT.

This clonotype has ten or more counts. The chain couples TRBV6-6 to TRBJ1-2, with 7 bases matching TRBD1. The CDR3 extends over 14 amino acids. Per the germline V gene, CDR1 is MNHNY and CDR2 is SVGAGI (reference sequence). J lost 6 bases, V lost 2 bases, and 6 bases had no gene match. CDR3 coding DNA: TGTGCCAGCAGTTACCAGGGACAGAACAATGGCTACACCTTC. Protein: CASSYQGQNNGYTF.

This clonotype appeared a single time. The germline gene is not matched at one end of the junction; a read error may be the cause. The chain combines TRBV6-5 with TRBJ1-6; 10 nucleotides match TRBD1. CDR1 and CDR2 from the germline V gene are MNHEY and SVGAGI. This CDR3 region has 16 residues. The CDR3 coding sequence is TGTGCCGGCAGCCGGGACAGGGGACTTCGGGATACACCCCTCCACTTT. It codes for CAGSRDRGLRDTPLHF.

This clonotype was counted only a few times. A read error may explain this, as a much larger clone is one base away. This chain joins TRBV7-9 and TRBJ2-7; TRBD1 matches at 9 bases. CDR3 length: 15 amino acids. The trim removed 5 bases at V and 3 bases at J, leaving 8 bases unmatched. Germline V gene sequence: CDR1 SEHNR, CDR2 FQNEAQ (reference sequence). The CDR3 sequence is CASSADRGVRYEQYF. Written as DNA, the CDR3 is TGTGCCAGCAGCGCTGACAGGGGGGTCCGCTACGAGCAGTACTTC. The whole variable domain, filled in from reference TRBV7-9 and TRBJ2-7, reads DTGVSQNPRHKITKRGQNVTFRCDPISEHNRLYWYRQTLGQGPEFLTYFQNEAQLEKSRLLSDRFSAERPKGSFSTLEIQRTEQGDSAMYLCASSADRGVRYEQYFGPGTRLTVT.

Turning to this clonotype: With a much larger clone just one base away, this may be a read error. V usage is TRBV15 and J usage is TRBJ2-5; weak D call: TRBD2 (5 bases). TRBJ2-7 explains the end of the DNA better; the J call may be wrong. Per germline, CDR1 LNHNV and CDR2 YYDKDF (reference sequence). This CDR3 is 15 amino acids long. CDR3 region: CATGRGSGEIYEQYF. The DNA for the CDR3 is TGTGCCACCGGCAGAGGGAGCGGAGAAATCTACGAGCAGTACTTC.

About this clonotype: A junction end diverges from the germline sequence, so it may reflect a read error. The chain couples TRBV5-6 to TRBJ2-5, with D possibly matching TRBD1 (6 bases). The CDR3 covers 14 residues. Germline CDR1 SGHDT, CDR2 YYEEEE. The CDR3 DNA follows: TGCGCCAGCAGCTTGGTACAGGGAGCAGAGACCCAGTACTTC. Translation: CASSLVQGAETQYF.

As for this clonotype: Sequence at one end of the junction differs from germline and may be a read error. The chain joins TRBV7-2 to TRBJ1-2; D remains unclear. Looked up from germline, CDR1 is SGHTA and CDR2 is FQGNSA. The CDR3 has 16 residues. CDR3 nucleotide sequence: TGTGCCTGCAGCTTAATCCGAGGGAAGTCCAACTATGGCTACACCTTC. Translating it yields CACSLIRGKSNYGYTF.

This clonotype was recorded at least ten times. The V gene is TRBV3-1, the J gene TRBJ2-1; no clear D gene. CDR1 is LGHDT, CDR2 YNNKEL, per germline (reference sequence). The CDR3 runs 13 residues. The V end was cut by 3 bases, the J end by 6 bases, with 9 bases between. The CDR3 reads CASSQARPNEQFF. The DNA for the CDR3 is TGTGCCAGCAGCCAGGCGCGGCCCAATGAGCAGTTCTTC.

A word on this clonotype: A much larger clone lies one base from this, so it may be a read error. The rearrangement links TRBV6-2 or TRBV6-3 to TRBJ1-2; possible D gene TRBD1, 5 bases. Germline V gene sequence: CDR1 MNHEY, CDR2 SVGEGT. Between the trimmed V and J ends, which lost 1 base and 7 bases, there was a span of 13 bases. The CDR3 sequence is 14 residues long. CDR3 nucleotides: TGTGCCAGCAGTTACTTGGGGAGGGGACCTGGCTACACCTTC. Its protein product is CASSYLGRGPGYTF.

The genes are TRBV6-6 and TRBJ1-2; the D is unclear. CDR1 and CDR2 (germline): MNHNY, SVGAGI (reference sequence). This CDR3 spans 17 amino acids. V was clipped by 0 bases and J by 3 bases, with 17 bases between them. The CDR3 sequence: CASSYSVFIPTDYGYTF. The CDR3 nucleotides read TGTGCCAGCAGTTACTCGGTTTTCATCCCGACGGACTATGGCTACACCTTC.

This clonotype has a count of ten or more. This chain joins TRBV3-1 and TRBJ1-2; D remains unclear. The germline gives CDR1 LGHDT, CDR2 YNNKEL (reference sequence). Trimming cost V 2 bases and J 8 bases, with 12 bases left between them. The CDR3 is 13 amino acids. The CDR3 loop is CASSQSIDGGYTF. The CDR3 DNA reads TGTGCCAGCAGCCAAAGCATCGACGGAGGCTACACCTTC. Drawing the rest from reference TRBV3-1 and TRBJ1-2, the complete variable domain is DTAVSQTPKYLVTQMGNDKSIKCEQNLGHDTMYWYKQDSKKFLKIMFSYNNKELIINETVPNRFSPKSPDKAHLNLHINSLELGDSAVYFCASSQSIDGGYTFGSGTRLTVV.

About this clonotype itself: A much larger clone is a single base away; this may be a read error. The V gene is TRBV20-1, the J gene TRBJ2-1; 13 bases are a match to TRBD2. CDR1 and CDR2 from the germline V gene are DFQATT and SNEGSKA (reference sequence). The CDR3 spans 14 residues. As DNA, the CDR3 is TGCAGTGGGACTAGCGGGGGTTACAACAAGGAGCAGTTCTTC. It translates to CSGTSGGYNKEQFF.

This clonotype was detected only a few times. This chain uses TRBV20-1 with TRBJ1-4; 7 bases are shared with TRBD1. The CDR3 has 14 amino acids. The V and J ends lost 6 bases and 11 bases, in that order; junction bases with no gene match: 15. Germline V lookup: CDR1 DFQATT, CDR2 SNEGSKA (reference sequence). As DNA, the CDR3 is TGCAGTGCCCTTGTGTGGGACGGCAGGGGGAAACTGTTTTTT. This codes for CSALVWDGRGKLFF.

This chain connects TRBV20-1 to TRBJ1-2, with 9 positions matching TRBD1. The V segment lost 6 bases and the J segment 4 bases; nucleotides outside the gene matches: 6. Germline V gene lookup returns CDR1 DFQATT and CDR2 SNEGSKA (reference sequence). This CDR3 is 13 amino acids long. In DNA, the CDR3 is TGCAGTGCCATGGGACAGGGAAGCTATGGCTACACCTTC. It yields the protein CSAMGQGSYGYTF.

This clonotype has a count of ten or more. This chain joins TRBV9 and TRBJ2-1; D is uncertain. Germline values: CDR1 SGDLS, CDR2 YYNGEE. The CDR3 loop spans 13 amino acids. V was cut by 2 bases and J by 7 bases, with 10 bases left in between. The CDR3 sequence: CASSVLTNNEQFF. CDR3 nucleotides: TGTGCCAGCAGCGTCCTAACAAATAATGAGCAGTTCTTC. Together with reference TRBV9 and TRBJ2-1, the CDR3 gives the full variable domain: DSGVTQTPKHLITATGQRVTLRCSPRSGDLSVYWYQQSLDQGLQFLIQYYNGEERAKGNILERFSAQQFPDLHSELNLSSLELGDSALYFCASSVLTNNEQFFGPGTRLTVL.

This clonotype occurred many times. This sequence joins TRBV5-5 and TRBJ2-5; D is uncertain. The CDR3 length is 13 residues. V was trimmed by 4 bases and J by 3 bases, leaving 10 bases between them. From germline, CDR1 is SGHKS and CDR2 YYEKEE (reference sequence). DNA for the CDR3: TGTGCCAGCAGCCCCCCGACAAAAGAGACCCAGTACTTC. Its translation is CASSPPTKETQYF.

This clonotype has at least ten counts. This chain joins TRBV7-2 and TRBJ2-7, with D possibly matching TRBD2 (6 bases). Trimming removed 0 bases from V and 0 bases from J, with 12 bases in between. The length of the CDR3 is 16 residues. Germline V lookup: CDR1 SGHTA, CDR2 FQGNSA. The CDR3 is CASSLATGRNSYEQYF. The CDR3, as DNA: TGTGCCAGCAGCTTAGCCACTGGGAGGAACTCCTACGAGCAGTACTTC.

This clonotype was seen more than once but under ten times. The chain has TRBV3-1 and TRBJ2-5, with D possibly being TRBD1 or TRBD2 (6 bases each). V dropped 4 bases and J dropped 4 bases, with 19 bases sitting between them. The CDR3 consists of 16 residues. The germline gives CDR1 LGHDT, CDR2 YNNKEL (reference sequence). CDR3 in amino acids: CASSPLRGGLGETQYF. CDR3 nucleotides: TGTGCCAGCAGCCCTCTACGAGGGGGGCTCGGAGAGACCCAGTACTTC.